The 11 T cell receptor beta chains below all came from one sample that was sequenced in a study of human T cells and chemical hapten exposure. TCRdb called the RACE reads again in MiXCR, with one record for every CDR3 protein. The table shows approximately 370,000 distinct CDR3 sequences, with about 5% occurring only once. The time point here: pre-sensitization, week 0. As for treatment: therapeutic diphenylcyclopropenone sensitization with weekly scalp DPC. Specimen: whole blood, collected in connection with sensitization to the hapten diphenylcyclopropenone (DPC). Receptors originate from a woman aged 18-35 years with alopecia areata. Some clones in this sample may be carry-over from other donors' samples.

This clonotype was seen repeatedly, ten times or more. The V gene is TRBV12-3 or TRBV12-4, the J gene TRBJ1-2; D is unclear. The CDR3 covers 15 residues. Trimming stripped 2 bases from V and 3 bases from J, with 13 bases between. The CDR3 reads CASSLSGAGDYGYTF. The CDR3 DNA reads TGTGCCAGCAGTTTATCGGGCGCCGGCGACTATGGCTACACCTTC.

This clonotype was seen at least ten times. The chain carries TRBV10-3 and TRBJ1-1, with D unclear. The germline CDR1 and CDR2 sequences are ENHRY and SYGVKD. The CDR3 runs to 13 residues. Trimming stripped 0 bases from V and 5 bases from J, with 7 bases between. The CDR3 sequence is CAISESWQTEAFF. CDR3 bases: TGTGCCATCAGTGAGTCCTGGCAAACTGAAGCTTTCTTT.

This clonotype showed up just once. The rearrangement uses TRBV10-3 and TRBJ2-7; D is uncertain. V gave up 0 bases and J gave up 5 bases, with 5 bases separating them. The CDR3 length is 12 residues. Germline V gene lookup returns CDR1 ENHRY and CDR2 SYGVKD. Here the CDR3 DNA reads TGTGCCATCAGTGAGTCAGAGGACGAGCAGTACTTC. Its protein product is CAISESEDEQYF.

V is TRBV12-3 or TRBV12-4 and J is TRBJ1-6, with D possibly TRBD1 on 6 matching bases. This CDR3 is built from 15 residues. The ends were cut back, 5 bases at V and 9 bases at J, with 17 bases in the middle. The CDR3 here is CASSVQGKGTSPLHF. The CDR3 DNA reads TGTGCCAGCAGTGTGCAGGGGAAGGGAACTTCACCCCTCCACTTT.

This clonotype was recorded at least ten times. The gene calls are TRBV6-2 or TRBV6-3 and TRBJ1-5; tentative D call: TRBD1 (6 bases). The V end was cut by 5 bases, the J end by 3 bases, with 11 bases between. There are 14 residues in the CDR3. Germline V gene sequence: CDR1 MNHEY, CDR2 SVGEGT. The CDR3 DNA is TGTGCCAGCAGTCAAGGGGGGTTCAATCAGCCCCAGCATTTT. Its protein product is CASSQGGFNQPQHF.

This clonotype was seen many times. The chain carries TRBV4-2 and TRBJ2-2, with 13 positions matching TRBD2. This CDR3 region has 16 residues. The V and J ends lost 4 bases and 3 bases, in that order; junction bases with no gene match: 2. Germline V gene data show CDR1 as LGHNA and CDR2 as YNFKEQ. The CDR3 DNA is TGTGCCAGCAGCCCGGGGACTAGCGGGGACACCGGGGAGCTGTTTTTT. Residues: CASSPGTSGDTGELFF.

This clonotype was picked up a small number of times. The chain uses TRBV20-1 and TRBJ2-7; D gene uncertain. The CDR3 extends over 14 amino acids. V dropped 3 bases and J dropped 6 bases, with 18 bases sitting between them. The germline V gene encodes CDR1 DFQATT and CDR2 SNEGSKA (reference sequence). CDR3 loop: CSASQPSTPGEQYF. CDR3 coding DNA: TGCAGTGCTAGTCAGCCTAGTACCCCTGGCGAGCAGTACTTC.

This rearrangement joins TRBV6-2 or TRBV6-3 to TRBJ2-7; possibly TRBD1 for D (5 bases). Between the trimmed V and J ends, which lost 10 bases and 4 bases, there was a span of 17 bases. Germline CDR1 and CDR2: MNHEY and SVGEGT. The CDR3 extends over 13 amino acids. CDR3: CATKGEPPYEQYF. In DNA, the CDR3 is TGTGCCACCAAAGGGGAACCCCCTTACGAGCAGTACTTC.

This clonotype has a count of ten or more. This chain uses TRBV18 with TRBJ1-1; D is unresolved. V was shortened by 3 bases and J by 2 bases, with 16 bases between the two germline ends. The germline gives CDR1 KGHSH, CDR2 LQKENI. The CDR3 length is 16 residues. The CDR3 nucleotides read TGTGCCAGCTCACCCCGCGGGCAGAGTTCAAACACTGAAGCTTTCTTT. Amino acid sequence: CASSPRGQSSNTEAFF.

This clonotype was observed at least ten times. This chain links TRBV28 with TRBJ2-7; D remains ambiguous. This CDR3 region has 15 residues. Trimming took 8 bases from V and 1 from J, leaving 18 bases between them. Per the germline V gene, CDR1 is MDHEN and CDR2 is SYDVKM. CDR3 in DNA: TGTGCCAGCGGAGAGGCAAGTCCTTCTTCCTACGAGCAGTACTTC. It translates to CASGEASPSSYEQYF.

In its sample, this clonotype was seen many times. The chain is built from TRBV28 and TRBJ2-5, with TRBD2 identical over 7 bases. CDR3 length: 13 residues. The V gene's germline CDR1 is MDHEN and CDR2 SYDVKM. J was trimmed by 5 bases and V by 7 bases; bases with no gene match: 7. As DNA, the CDR3 is TGTGCCAGCAACGGGGGGACCCACGAGACCCAGTACTTC. This sequence encodes CASNGGTHETQYF.